Below, 29 T cell receptor beta chains from the same sample are listed, as sequenced in a study of lymphopenia after photon versus proton radiotherapy. Sequencing was performed with immunoSEQ multiplex PCR; in TCRdb, only in-frame clones are kept and a portion is missing. The sample lists around 31,000 clones, 85% to 90% occurring once. The source was peripheral blood, collected from a patient treated with proton-based radiotherapy. These receptors were obtained from a woman aged 70-85 years with pancreatic cancer. Some clones in this sample may be carry-over from other donors' samples.

The chain joins TRBV6-6 to TRBJ1-2; D is unresolved. The V end lost 4 bases, the J end lost 3 bases, and 9 bases lay between the germline ends. Germline V gene sequence: CDR1 MNHNY, CDR2 SVGAGI (reference sequence). The CDR3 loop spans 13 amino acids. The CDR3 reads CASSSTKDYGYTF. DNA of the CDR3: TGTGCCAGCAGTTCTACAAAAGACTATGGCTACACCTTC.

The V call is TRBV9, the J call TRBJ2-3; D gene unclear. The CDR3 has 14 residues. Germline V CDR1 and CDR2: SGDLS, YYNGEE. Trimming cost V 4 bases and J 2 bases, with 11 bases left between them. The CDR3, as DNA: TGTGCCAGCAGCCCCCCGCGGAACACAGATACGCAGTATTTT. Translation: CASSPPRNTDTQYF. The full variable domain, its missing parts supplied by reference TRBV9 and TRBJ2-3, is DSGVTQTPKHLITATGQRVTLRCSPRSGDLSVYWYQQSLDQGLQFLIQYYNGEERAKGNILERFSAQQFPDLHSELNLSSLELGDSALYFCASSPPRNTDTQYFGPGTRLTVL.

The chain is built from TRBV4-3 and TRBJ1-5; weak D call: TRBD1 (6 bases). CDR3 length equals 17 residues. The germline CDR1 and CDR2 sequences are LGHNA and YSLEER. Trimming took off 3 bases at V and 1 base at J, with 16 bases between the two ends. The CDR3 sequence: CASSQDRTRDSNQPQHF. The CDR3, as DNA: TGCGCCAGCAGCCAGGACAGAACCAGGGACAGCAATCAGCCCCAGCATTTT.

This chain uses TRBV15 with TRBJ2-7, with TRBD1 identical over 7 bases. The CDR3 is made up of 14 amino acids. J gave up 4 bases and V 5 bases, and 8 bases lay outside the gene matches. Per the germline V gene, CDR1 is LNHNV and CDR2 is YYDKDF (reference sequence). CDR3 region: CATSRWDRNYEQYF. Written as DNA, the CDR3 is TGTGCCACCAGCCGCTGGGACAGAAATTACGAGCAGTACTTC.

Only one count was recorded for this clone. The V and J genes are TRBV28 and TRBJ1-5, with D tentatively TRBD1 (6 bases). V was cut by 5 bases and J by 1 base, with 12 bases left in between. The CDR3 consists of 15 residues. CDR1 is MDHEN, CDR2 SYDVKM, per germline. The DNA of the CDR3 is TGTGCCAGCAGTCTAACAGGGATGAGCAATCAGCCCCAGCATTTT. Encoded protein: CASSLTGMSNQPQHF.

This clone appeared a few times. V usage is TRBV6-4 and J usage is TRBJ1-1; TRBD1 might be the D (6 bases). The CDR3 has 14 residues. Per the germline V gene, CDR1 is MRHNA and CDR2 is SNTAGT. Trimming took 5 bases from V and 0 from J, leaving 10 bases between them. Written as DNA, the CDR3 is TGTGCCAGCAGTCCGACAGGACTGAACACTGAAGCTTTCTTT. It yields the protein CASSPTGLNTEAFF.

The CDR3 loop reads CASSPGGDNYGYTF. The CDR3 DNA follows: TGTGCCAGCAGCCCAGGGGGTGATAACTATGGCTACACCTTC. The rearrangement uses TRBV28 and TRBJ1-2, with 7 bases aligning to TRBD1. J gave up 1 base and V 6 bases, and 5 bases lay outside the gene matches. Germline lookup yields CDR1 MDHEN and CDR2 SYDVKM. This CDR3 contains 14 residues.

The chain carries TRBV4-1 and TRBJ2-3, with TRBD2 identical over 13 bases. With 3 bases clipped from V and 6 bases from J, the junction kept 6 bases outside the gene matches. The germline CDR1 and CDR2 sequences are MGHRA and YSYEKL. There are 16 residues in the CDR3. CDR3 sequence: CASSQGLAGRGDTQYF. The CDR3 DNA sequence: TGCGCCAGCAGCCAGGGACTAGCGGGGCGCGGGGATACGCAGTATTTT.

The chain has TRBV27 and TRBJ2-1, with TRBD2 matching 8 bases. This CDR3 comprises 14 residues. V gave up 0 bases and J gave up 7 bases; unmatched junction bases: 2. CDR1 and CDR2 from the germline V gene are MNHEY and SMNVEV (reference sequence). CDR3 sequence (DNA): TGTGCCAGCAGTTTATCGCCTAGCGGGAATGAGCAGTTCTTC. It is translated as CASSLSPSGNEQFF.

Turning to this clone: The same CDR3 is also encoded by other DNA sequences in this sample. CDR3 amino acids: CSVEDPRSRTYEQYF. DNA for the CDR3: TGCAGCGTTGAGGATCCTAGGTCGAGAACCTACGAGCAGTACTTC. The chain is built from TRBV29-1 and TRBJ2-7; D is uncertain. This CDR3 has 15 residues. CDR1 and CDR2 (germline): SQVTM, ANQGSEA. V shed 3 bases and J shed 2 bases, with 17 bases lying between them.

This rearrangement joins TRBV27 to TRBJ1-4; unclear D gene. CDR1 and CDR2 (germline): MNHEY, SMNVEV (reference sequence). V lost 5 bases to trimming and J lost 8 bases, with 12 bases between them. This CDR3 region has 13 residues. CDR3 sequence: CASSPIVTEKLFF. CDR3 coding DNA: TGTGCCAGCAGTCCCATAGTGACGGAAAAACTGTTTTTT.

This chain connects TRBV5-4 to TRBJ2-7; D not resolved. Germline V lookup: CDR1 SGHNT, CDR2 YYREEE (reference sequence). V was cut by 4 bases and J by 0 bases, with 17 bases left in between. The length of the CDR3 is 16 residues. The CDR3 region has the DNA TGTGCCAGCAGCCCCCAACTTCCGGAAAGCTCCTACGAGCAGTACTTC. It yields the protein CASSPQLPESSYEQYF. The full variable domain, rest sourced from reference TRBV5-4 and TRBJ2-7, is ETGVTQSPTHLIKTRGQQVTLRCSSQSGHNTVSWYQQALGQGPQFIFQYYREEENGRGNFPPRFSGLQFPNYSSELNVNALELDDSALYLCASSPQLPESSYEQYFGPGTRLTVT.

The chain links TRBV7-9 to TRBJ2-1; 12 nucleotides align to TRBD1. The CDR3 is 16 residues long. CDR1 and CDR2 (germline): SEHNR, FQNEAQ (reference sequence). Unmatched junction bases numbered 6, after V lost 3 bases and J lost 6 bases. The DNA for the CDR3 is TGTGCCAGCAGCTTCTCCGGGACAGGGGGCTTCAATGAGCAGTTCTTC. Its translation: CASSFSGTGGFNEQFF.

The rearrangement uses TRBV11-2 and TRBJ2-6; D call uncertain. The CDR3 runs to 17 residues. CDR1 and CDR2 from the germline V gene are SGHAT and FQNNGV. The germline V and J ends were trimmed by 2 bases and 0 bases, with 11 bases remaining between them. CDR3 DNA: TGTGCCAGCAGCTTATATCATGGGGTCTCTGGGGCCAACGTCCTGACTTTC. Its translation is CASSLYHGVSGANVLTF.

V and J are TRBV27 and TRBJ2-6; no definite D call. CDR3 length: 13 amino acids. Germline CDR1 MNHEY, CDR2 SMNVEV (reference sequence). Trimming cost V 3 bases and J 0 bases, with 0 bases left between them. CDR3 amino acids: CASSFSGANVLTF. The CDR3 DNA reads as TGTGCCAGCAGTTTCTCTGGGGCCAACGTCCTGACTTTC.

V is TRBV11-2 and J is TRBJ2-7, with 11 bases identical to TRBD1. Germline loops: CDR1 SGHAT, CDR2 FQNNGV. The trim removed 0 bases at V and 5 bases at J, leaving 3 bases unmatched. This CDR3 region has 15 residues. The CDR3 sequence is CASSLDGGQGDEQYF. In DNA, the CDR3 is TGTGCCAGCAGCTTAGATGGGGGACAGGGGGACGAGCAGTACTTC.

This chain uses TRBV6-5 with TRBJ2-7; 8 nucleotides match TRBD1. In germline, CDR1 is MNHEY, CDR2 SVGAGI. After removal of 7 bases from V and 0 bases from J, the junction contained 8 bases not matched to a gene. The CDR3 runs 15 residues. The CDR3, as DNA: TGTGCCAGCACCAACCAGGGGGCAAGCTCCTACGAGCAGTACTTC. It specifies CASTNQGASSYEQYF.

V and J are TRBV7-2 and TRBJ2-1; 8 bases line up with TRBD2. The CDR3 loop spans 15 amino acids. The trim removed 5 bases at V and 5 bases at J, leaving 8 bases unmatched. Germline V gene data show CDR1 as SGHTA and CDR2 as FQGNSA. The CDR3 region has the DNA TGTGCCAGCAGCGTGATGACAGCGGGAGACAATGAGCAGTTCTTC. This encodes CASSVMTAGDNEQFF.

This sequence joins TRBV27 and TRBJ2-3; 7 bases are shared with TRBD1. The ends lost 2 bases at V and 1 base at J; junction bases unmatched: 0. Germline loops: CDR1 MNHEY, CDR2 SMNVEV (reference sequence). There are 14 residues in the CDR3. The CDR3 nucleotides are TGTGCCAGCAGTTTACAGGGGGGCACAGATACGCAGTATTTT. It translates to CASSLQGGTDTQYF.

This clone was recorded once. The chain has TRBV2 and TRBJ1-5; TRBD1 matches 7 bases. There are 15 residues in the CDR3. Germline V lookup: CDR1 SNHLY, CDR2 FYNNEI. The trim removed 6 bases at V and 3 bases at J, leaving 8 bases unmatched. Here the CDR3 reads CASRARQGTNQPQHF. In DNA, the CDR3 is TGTGCCAGCAGGGCTAGACAGGGAACCAATCAGCCCCAGCATTTT.

The chain links TRBV2 to TRBJ1-5; TRBD1 aligns across 9 bases. From germline, CDR1 is SNHLY and CDR2 FYNNEI. The CDR3 totals 13 residues. The V segment lost 8 bases and the J segment 4 bases; nucleotides outside the gene matches: 3. CDR3 region: CASGGQGNQPQHF. The CDR3 DNA follows: TGTGCCAGCGGCGGACAGGGGAATCAGCCCCAGCATTTT.

The gene calls are TRBV5-1 and TRBJ2-3; D unresolved. In germline, CDR1 is SGHRS, CDR2 YFSETQ. Trimming stripped 4 bases from V and 1 base from J, with 13 bases between. The CDR3 consists of 15 residues. The CDR3 here is CASSPTKPRTDTQYF. The CDR3 bases are TGCGCCAGCAGCCCGACCAAGCCCCGCACAGATACGCAGTATTTT.

The chain uses TRBV10-3 and TRBJ1-1; D is unclear. The germline CDR1 and CDR2 sequences are ENHRY and SYGVKD. CDR3 length: 14 residues. With 2 bases removed from V and 6 bases from J, the gap between germline ends came to 13 bases. The DNA of the CDR3 is TGTGCCATCAGTGAGAGACAAGGGTATCCTGAAGCTTTCTTT. Residues: CAISERQGYPEAFF.

This chain joins TRBV10-1 and TRBJ2-5; possibly TRBD2 for D (6 bases). The V and J ends lost 2 bases and 1 base respectively, with 11 bases between them. Germline CDR1 reads WNHNN; CDR2 reads SYGVQD (reference sequence). This CDR3 is 15 amino acids long. The CDR3 DNA reads TGCGCCAGCAGTGAGCCAGGGACTGGCCAAGAGACCCAGTACTTC. This translates into CASSEPGTGQETQYF.

The chain is built from TRBV10-3 and TRBJ1-4; a possible D gene is TRBD1 (5 bases). Trimming removed 0 bases from V and 4 bases from J, with 6 bases in between. Germline CDR1 reads ENHRY; CDR2 reads SYGVKD. The CDR3 has 14 amino acids. The CDR3 nucleotides are TGTGCCATCAGTGAGTCGAGGGGTAATGAAAAACTGTTTTTT. Residues: CAISESRGNEKLFF.

This chain joins TRBV18 and TRBJ2-1; 13 bases map to TRBD2. This CDR3 has 18 residues. Germline assignment: CDR1 KGHSH and CDR2 LQKENI. V lost 5 bases to trimming and J lost 0 bases; unmatched junction nucleotides: 7. The CDR3 bases are TGTGCCAGCTCAGCCCGACTAGCGGGAGGATCCTCCTACAATGAGCAGTTCTTC. Protein sequence: CASSARLAGGSSYNEQFF.

The chain combines TRBV14 with TRBJ1-2; D is possibly TRBD1 (5 bases). The germline V and J ends were trimmed by 5 bases and 4 bases, with 14 bases remaining between them. The CDR3 loop spans 14 amino acids. Germline loops: CDR1 SGHDN, CDR2 FVKESK. CDR3 in DNA: TGTGCCAGCAGCTACAGCGACAGAACCTATGGCTACACCTTC. This sequence encodes CASSYSDRTYGYTF.

This chain joins TRBV5-1 and TRBJ1-1, with a tentative D call TRBD1 (6 bases). CDR1 is SGHRS and CDR2 is YFSETQ in the germline V gene. Trimming took off 2 bases at V and 4 bases at J, with 15 bases between the two ends. This CDR3 has 15 residues. CDR3 in amino acids: CASSFEGGDVTEAFF. CDR3 DNA: TGCGCCAGCAGCTTTGAGGGGGGAGATGTCACTGAAGCTTTCTTT.

The V and J genes are TRBV6-5 and TRBJ1-2, with 9 bases that match TRBD1. Germline assignment: CDR1 MNHEY and CDR2 SVGAGI. J gave up 8 bases and V 7 bases, and 11 bases lay outside the gene matches. This CDR3 region has 14 residues. CDR3 region: CASKNRDRASGYTF. CDR3 DNA: TGTGCCAGCAAGAACCGGGACAGGGCGTCGGGCTACACCTTC.